The sequence of this T cell receptor beta chain was determined in a study of human T cells and chemical hapten exposure. This clonotype occurred many times. TCRdb re-derived calls from the RACE reads in MiXCR, one entry per CDR3 protein. The sample yields approximately 100,000 distinct CDR3 sequences, more than 7% seen once. In germline, CDR1 is SGHTA, CDR2 FQGNSA. The CDR3 consists of 14 residues. The ends were cut back, 2 bases at V and 9 bases at J, with 14 bases in the middle. Stated time point: patch test 2, 6 weeks after DPC sensitization. Treatment specified: therapeutic diphenylcyclopropenone sensitization with weekly scalp DPC.

The chain joins TRBV7-2 to TRBJ2-1; D gene uncertain. Sample: whole blood, taken in connection with sensitization to the hapten diphenylcyclopropenone (DPC). This TCR came from a woman aged 40 to 55 with alopecia areata. Some clones in this sample may be carry-over from other donors' samples. In DNA form, the CDR3 reads TGTGCCAGCAGCTTACAAAGGCAGAGGAGTGAGCAGTTCTTC. It translates to CASSLQRQRSEQFF. The whole variable domain, remainder taken from reference TRBV7-2 and TRBJ2-1, is GAGVSQSPSNKVTEKGKDVELRCDPISGHTALYWYRQSLGQGLEFLIYFQGNSAPDKSGLPSDRFSAERTGGSVSTLTIQRTQQEDSAVYLCASSLQRQRSEQFFGPGTRLTVL.